One sample yielded the 18 T cell receptor beta chains listed below, sequenced in a study of response to subunit inactivated influenza vaccine. TCRdb itself ran the RT-PCR reads through MiXCR, one entry per CDR3 protein. The sample has fewer than 250,000 distinct CDR3 sequences; around 15% are singletons. This material consisted of CD8+ T cells sorted from PBMCs, taken more than 4 days after vaccination. The receptors were sampled from a man over 45 who received an inactivated influenza vaccine.

The genes are TRBV27 and TRBJ2-7; D not certain. V lost 6 bases and J lost 4, with 10 bases in between. The CDR3 is 12 residues long. CDR1 is MNHEY, CDR2 SMNVEV, per germline (reference sequence). CDR3 region: CASRTQNYEQYF. DNA of the CDR3: TGTGCCAGCAGGACTCAAAATTACGAGCAGTACTTC.

This clonotype was seen more than once but under ten times. CDR3 amino acids: CASSLGGEGQPQHF. The CDR3 DNA reads as TGTGCCAGCAGTTTAGGGGGGGAAGGTCAGCCCCAGCATTTT. The genes are TRBV12-3 or TRBV12-4 and TRBJ1-5; maybe TRBD1 (5 bases). The CDR3 is made up of 14 amino acids. Trimming pared 1 base from V and 6 bases from J, leaving 10 bases between.

In this sample, this clonotype turned up a few times. This sequence joins TRBV6-1 and TRBJ2-2, with 10 bases lining up with TRBD2. The J segment lost 0 bases and the V segment lost 6 bases, leaving 7 bases of the junction unmatched. The germline gives CDR1 MNHNS, CDR2 SASEGT. This CDR3 is 17 amino acids long. The CDR3, as DNA: TGTGCCAGCAGCGATGCCGGACTAGCGGCGAACACCGGGGAGCTGTTTTTT. Translated: CASSDAGLAANTGELFF.

This clonotype was seen a few times. This chain uses TRBV15 with TRBJ2-7; 10 bases fit TRBD2. J gave up 6 bases and V 4 bases, and 9 bases lay outside the gene matches. CDR3 size: 15 residues. The germline gives CDR1 LNHNV, CDR2 YYDKDF (reference sequence). The CDR3 nucleotides read TGTGCCACCAGCAAAAAGCGGGAGGGCCTAATCGAGCAGTACTTC. Amino acid sequence: CATSKKREGLIEQYF.

The CDR3 is CASSIQGGQPQHF. CDR3 coding DNA: TGTGCCAGCAGTATACAGGGAGGGCAGCCCCAGCATTTT. V usage is TRBV6-2 or TRBV6-3 and J usage is TRBJ1-5; D might be TRBD1 (6 bases). The V end was cut by 5 bases, the J end by 7 bases, with 12 bases between. CDR3 length: 13 amino acids. Germline V gene data show CDR1 as MNHEY and CDR2 as SVGEGT.

In its sample, this clonotype was seen many times. V gene TRBV7-2 combines with J gene TRBJ2-3; 12 bases align to TRBD2. The CDR3 is 18 residues long. Looked up from germline, CDR1 is SGHTA and CDR2 is FQGNSA. The junction had 10 bases not matched to a gene; V was cut back by 2 bases and J by 4 bases. The CDR3 here is CASSLWASGRAFADTQYF. CDR3 DNA: TGTGCCAGCAGCTTATGGGCTAGCGGGAGGGCCTTCGCAGATACGCAGTATTTT.

The CDR3 DNA is TGTGCCACCAGCACCGCGGGAGGGTCCTACAATGAGCAGTTCTTC. This gives the protein CATSTAGGSYNEQFF. The V call is TRBV15, the J call TRBJ2-1, with 9 bases aligning to TRBD2. Germline lookup yields CDR1 LNHNV and CDR2 YYDKDF (reference sequence). V lost 4 bases, J lost 1 base, and 2 bases stayed unmatched. The CDR3 spans 15 residues.

The V call is TRBV24-1, the J call TRBJ2-3, with D hard to call. CDR3 length: 14 amino acids. The V end lost 7 bases, the J end lost 3 bases, and 13 bases lay between the germline ends. Germline CDR1 KGHDR, CDR2 SFDVKD. The CDR3 is CATSRSGRTDTQYF. The DNA of the CDR3 is TGTGCCACCAGCCGGAGTGGCCGTACAGATACGCAGTATTTT.

The chain is built from TRBV16 and TRBJ1-5, with no clear D. Trimming left V 2 bases short and J 4 bases short, with 3 bases between. CDR1 KGHSY and CDR2 FQNENV come from the germline V gene. The CDR3 is 12 residues long. The CDR3 is CASSQDNQPQHF. The CDR3 DNA reads as TGTGCCAGCAGCCAAGATAATCAGCCCCAGCATTTT.

This clonotype was observed many times. This chain links TRBV12-3 or TRBV12-4 with TRBJ1-1; D gene ambiguous. The CDR3 consists of 11 residues. V was pared by 3 bases and J by 4 bases, with 3 bases between. CDR3 residues: CASSFGTEAFF. The CDR3 DNA reads as TGTGCCAGCAGTTTCGGCACTGAAGCTTTCTTT.

This clonotype was seen ten or more times. The rearrangement uses TRBV19 and TRBJ2-7, with 11 bases lining up with TRBD2. J gave up 4 bases and V 6 bases, and 8 bases lay outside the gene matches. CDR1 and CDR2 from the germline V gene are LNHDA and SQIVND (reference sequence). This CDR3 region has 15 residues. The CDR3 spells CASSLTSGTLYEQYF. CDR3 sequence (DNA): TGTGCCAGTAGCTTGACTAGCGGGACCCTTTACGAGCAGTACTTC.

This clonotype was recorded many times. The chain uses TRBV11-2 and TRBJ1-3; D unresolved. V was trimmed by 4 bases and J by 6 bases, leaving 10 bases between them. Per germline, CDR1 SGHAT and CDR2 FQNNGV. The CDR3 contains 13 residues. The CDR3 DNA sequence: TGTGCCAGCAGCTCGGGTTTGCCAAACACCATATATTTT. Its translation: CASSSGLPNTIYF.

This clonotype was detected many times. The chain uses TRBV4-3 and TRBJ1-2; TRBD1 matches at 12 bases. This CDR3 has 17 residues. V shed 1 base, J shed 8 bases, and the junction held 11 bases outside the gene matches. Germline V lookup: CDR1 LGHNA, CDR2 YSLEER. In DNA form, the CDR3 reads TGCGCCAGCAGCCAAGCCACCGTGGGACAGGGGGCGGAGGGCTACACCTTC. This codes for CASSQATVGQGAEGYTF.

This clonotype was seen more than once but under ten times. The V and J genes are TRBV20-1 and TRBJ1-1; D may be TRBD1 (5 bases). The ends were cut back, 0 bases at V and 3 bases at J, with 8 bases in the middle. CDR3 length: 13 amino acids. Per the germline V gene, CDR1 is DFQATT and CDR2 is SNEGSKA (reference sequence). For the CDR3, the DNA is TGCAGTGCTAGAGATCGGGGACACACTGAAGCTTTCTTT. Protein sequence: CSARDRGHTEAFF.

This clonotype was detected a few times. V is TRBV11-2 and J is TRBJ2-2; no clear D. This CDR3 has 13 amino acids. Trimming shortened V by 5 bases and J by 8 bases, and 12 bases separated the two germline ends. Looked up from germline, CDR1 is SGHAT and CDR2 is FQNNGV. In DNA form, the CDR3 reads TGTGCCAGCAGCCAGGACGGTTTTGGGGAGCTGTTTTTT. Translating gives CASSQDGFGELFF.

There are many counts of this clonotype. V usage is TRBV12-3 or TRBV12-4 and J usage is TRBJ1-5; D not resolved. The CDR3 covers 13 residues. Trimming took 3 bases from V and 6 from J, leaving 9 bases between them. Here the CDR3 DNA reads TGTGCCAGCAGTTTGGGTTTGGGTCAGCCCCAGCATTTT. This codes for CASSLGLGQPQHF.

The chain recombines TRBV3-1 with TRBJ2-7; D gene unclear. The CDR3 has 16 residues. In germline, CDR1 is LGHDT, CDR2 YNNKEL (reference sequence). V lost 1 base and J 3 bases, leaving 16 bases between the germline ends. The CDR3: CASSQVRGDKLYEQYF. CDR3 bases: TGTGCCAGCAGCCAAGTAAGAGGAGACAAACTCTACGAGCAGTACTTC.

The gene calls are TRBV19 and TRBJ1-1; D possibly corresponds to TRBD1 (6 bases). Trimming took off 7 bases at V and 5 bases at J, with 20 bases between the two ends. The CDR3 totals 15 residues. The V gene's germline CDR1 is LNHDA and CDR2 SQIVND (reference sequence). CDR3: CASKTSGGSVTEAFF. The CDR3 DNA follows: TGTGCCAGTAAGACGTCGGGGGGCAGTGTGACTGAAGCTTTCTTT. The full variable domain, rest sourced from reference TRBV19 and TRBJ1-1, is DGGITQSPKYLFRKEGQNVTLSCEQNLNHDAMYWYRQDPGQGLRLIYYSQIVNDFQKGDIAEGYSVSREKKESFPLTVTSAQKNPTAFYLCASKTSGGSVTEAFFGQGTRLTVV.